This T cell receptor (beta chain) is drawn from a study of cytomegalovirus exposure and HLA in healthy donors. General study findings and limits: Previously analyzed data showed that most TCR beta V segments were productive at a frequency of about 90% or about 30%.

In the case of this clone: Its antigen is undetermined.

60 Vbeta and 13 Jbeta primers were used in PCR. Generated by immunoSEQ multiplex PCR, the TCRdb table keeps only in-frame clones and is missing some. The sample lists over 80,000 clones, approximately 72% occurring once. This CDR3 has 11 residues. Losses at the gene ends were 5 bases for V and 3 bases for J; bases not matched to a gene: 1. Germline V gene sequence: CDR1 GTSNPN, CDR2 SVGIG (reference sequence). The clonotype originates from a female donor in good health and CMV-seropositive. The sample was PBMCs. The chain uses TRBV30 and TRBJ2-7, with 7 bases aligning to TRBD1. The CDR3: CAWGTDYEQYF. DNA for the CDR3: TGTGCCTGGGGGACAGACTACGAGCAGTACTTC.